The following is a T cell receptor beta chain sequence with its context. Original analysis: Using reference gene primer amplification, nucleated cell counts were estimated. Profiling relied on immunoSEQ multiplex PCR, and the TCRdb table lists in-frame clones only, not all of them. V, J and clone size are those of that table, while D and trimming were read from the DNA. The data contain 90,000 or so clones, roughly nine tenths of them singletons. These data come from a study of blood T cell repertoires in COVID-19. Study-wide context: Acute-phase and convalescent COVID-19 samples originated in the United States, Italy and Spain.

This CDR3 comprises 14 residues. Germline values: CDR1 LNHDA, CDR2 SQIVND (reference sequence). Between the trimmed V and J ends, which lost 0 bases and 5 bases, there was a span of 11 bases. The chain links TRBV19 to TRBJ2-7, with D unclear. The sequence derives from a woman over 75 with active COVID-19. Sample: peripheral blood. The CDR3 DNA is TGTGCCAGTAGTATAGAACTTGGGCCGAACGAGCAGTACTTC. It encodes CASSIELGPNEQYF.